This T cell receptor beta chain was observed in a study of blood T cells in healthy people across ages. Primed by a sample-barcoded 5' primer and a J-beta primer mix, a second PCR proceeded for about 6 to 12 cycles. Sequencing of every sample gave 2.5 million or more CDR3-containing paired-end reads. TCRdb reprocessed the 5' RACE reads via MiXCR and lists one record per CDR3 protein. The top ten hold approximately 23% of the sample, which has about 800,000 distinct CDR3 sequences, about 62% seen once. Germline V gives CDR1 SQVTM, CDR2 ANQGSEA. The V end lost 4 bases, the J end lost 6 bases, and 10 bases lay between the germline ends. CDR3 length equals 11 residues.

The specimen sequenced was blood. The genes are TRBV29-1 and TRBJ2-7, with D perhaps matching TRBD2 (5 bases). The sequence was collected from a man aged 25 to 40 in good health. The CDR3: CSVAGNGEQYF. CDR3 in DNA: TGCAGCGTTGCGGGAAACGGCGAGCAGTACTTC.